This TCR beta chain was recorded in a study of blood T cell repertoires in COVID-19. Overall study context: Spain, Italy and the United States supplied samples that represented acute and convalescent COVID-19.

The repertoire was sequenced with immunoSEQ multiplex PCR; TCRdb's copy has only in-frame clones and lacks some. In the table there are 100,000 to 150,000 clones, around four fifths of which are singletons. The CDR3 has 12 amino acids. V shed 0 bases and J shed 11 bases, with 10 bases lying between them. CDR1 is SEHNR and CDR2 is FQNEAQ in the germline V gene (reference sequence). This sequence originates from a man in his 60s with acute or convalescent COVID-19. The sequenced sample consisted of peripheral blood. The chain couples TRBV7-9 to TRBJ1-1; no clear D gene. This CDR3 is CASSLAAGDAFF. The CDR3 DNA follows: TGTGCCAGCAGCTTAGCGGCGGGTGATGCTTTCTTT.